This T cell receptor beta chain was identified in a study of early stage breast cancer tumors. About the research overall: Most invasive tumors, about 75% of the 16, were ER+/PR+/HER2-.

The method was immunoSEQ multiplex PCR; TCRdb's version includes in-frame clones alone and lacks a portion of them. The table has 30,000 to 40,000 clones, roughly 70% seen once; the top ten hold roughly 7%. The CDR3 loop spans 15 amino acids. With 4 bases clipped from V and 5 bases from J, the junction kept 10 bases outside the gene matches. Germline-derived CDR1 and CDR2 are SGHNT and YYREEE (reference sequence). The source is a person in their sixties or seventies with breast cancer. The chain has TRBV5-4 and TRBJ1-1, with TRBD1 identical over 8 bases. Material: blood. The CDR3 bases are TGTGCCAGCAGCCTAGACAGGGGCCCGGGAACTGAAGCTTTCTTT. This translates into CASSLDRGPGTEAFF.